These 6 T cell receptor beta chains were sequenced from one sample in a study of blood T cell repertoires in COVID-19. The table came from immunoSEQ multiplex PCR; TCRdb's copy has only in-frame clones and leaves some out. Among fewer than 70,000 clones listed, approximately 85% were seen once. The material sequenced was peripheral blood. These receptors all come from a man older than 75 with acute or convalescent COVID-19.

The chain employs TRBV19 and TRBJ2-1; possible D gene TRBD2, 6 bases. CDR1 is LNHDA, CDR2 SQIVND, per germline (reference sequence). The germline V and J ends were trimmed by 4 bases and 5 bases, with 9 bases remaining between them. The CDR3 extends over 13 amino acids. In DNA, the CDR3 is TGTGCCAGTAGTAGGAGGGCAAACAATGAGCAGTTCTTC. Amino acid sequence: CASSRRANNEQFF.

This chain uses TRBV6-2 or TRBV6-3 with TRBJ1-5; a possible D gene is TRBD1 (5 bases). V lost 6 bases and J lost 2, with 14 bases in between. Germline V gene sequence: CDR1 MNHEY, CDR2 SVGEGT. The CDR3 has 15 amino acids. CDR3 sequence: CASSWGGGGNQPQHF. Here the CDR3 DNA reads TGTGCCAGCAGCTGGGGGGGAGGAGGCAATCAGCCCCAGCATTTT.

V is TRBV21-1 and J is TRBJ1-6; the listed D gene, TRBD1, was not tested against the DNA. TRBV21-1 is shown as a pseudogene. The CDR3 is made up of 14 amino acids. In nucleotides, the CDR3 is TGTGCCAGCGCCCAGGGGCCCTTCAGGACACCCCTCCACTTT. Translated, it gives CASAQGPFRTPLHF.

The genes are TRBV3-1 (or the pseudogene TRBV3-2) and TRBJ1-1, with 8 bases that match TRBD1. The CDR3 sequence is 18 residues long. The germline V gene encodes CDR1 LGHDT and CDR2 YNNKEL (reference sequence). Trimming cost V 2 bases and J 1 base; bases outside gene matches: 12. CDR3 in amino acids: CASSQIPGSGTGNTEAFF. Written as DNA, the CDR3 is TGTGCCAGCAGCCAAATCCCGGGTTCCGGGACAGGGAACACTGAAGCTTTCTTT.

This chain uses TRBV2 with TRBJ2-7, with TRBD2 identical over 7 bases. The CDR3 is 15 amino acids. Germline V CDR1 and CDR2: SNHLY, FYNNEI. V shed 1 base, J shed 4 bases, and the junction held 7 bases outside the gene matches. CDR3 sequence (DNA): TGTGCCAGCAGTGAAGAGATGCTAGCGGATTACGAGCAGTACTTC. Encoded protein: CASSEEMLADYEQYF.

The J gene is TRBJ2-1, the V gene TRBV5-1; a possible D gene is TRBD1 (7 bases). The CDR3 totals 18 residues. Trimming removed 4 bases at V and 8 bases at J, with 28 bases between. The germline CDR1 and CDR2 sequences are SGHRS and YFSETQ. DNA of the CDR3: TGCGCCAGCAGCCCGGGCGCCCCGACAGGGTGGAGGGGCGATGAGCAGTTCTTC. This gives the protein CASSPGAPTGWRGDEQFF.